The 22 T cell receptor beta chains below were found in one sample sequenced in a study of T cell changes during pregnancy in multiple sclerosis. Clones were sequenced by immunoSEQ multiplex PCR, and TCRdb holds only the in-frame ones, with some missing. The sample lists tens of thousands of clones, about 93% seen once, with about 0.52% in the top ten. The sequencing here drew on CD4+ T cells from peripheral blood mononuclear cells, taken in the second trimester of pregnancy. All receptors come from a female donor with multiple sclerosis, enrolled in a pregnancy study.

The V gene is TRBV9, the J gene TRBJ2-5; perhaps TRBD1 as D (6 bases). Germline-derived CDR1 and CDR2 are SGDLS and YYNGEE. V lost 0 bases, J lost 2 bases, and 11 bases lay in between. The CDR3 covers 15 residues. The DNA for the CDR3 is TGTGCCAGCAGCGTAGCTGACAGGAATCAAGAGACCCAGTACTTC. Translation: CASSVADRNQETQYF.

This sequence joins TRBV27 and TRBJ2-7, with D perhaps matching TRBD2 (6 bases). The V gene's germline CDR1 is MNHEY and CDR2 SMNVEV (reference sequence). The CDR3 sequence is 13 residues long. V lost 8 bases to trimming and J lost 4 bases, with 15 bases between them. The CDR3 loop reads CASGGLAGYEQYF. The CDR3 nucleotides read TGTGCCAGCGGGGGACTCGCCGGGTACGAGCAGTACTTC.

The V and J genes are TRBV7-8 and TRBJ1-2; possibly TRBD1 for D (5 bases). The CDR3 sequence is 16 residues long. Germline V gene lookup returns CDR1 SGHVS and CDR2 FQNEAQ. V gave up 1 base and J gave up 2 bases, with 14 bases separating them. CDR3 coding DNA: TGTGCCAGCAGCTTAGACAGGATCTCTGCAAACTATGGCTACACCTTC. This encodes CASSLDRISANYGYTF.

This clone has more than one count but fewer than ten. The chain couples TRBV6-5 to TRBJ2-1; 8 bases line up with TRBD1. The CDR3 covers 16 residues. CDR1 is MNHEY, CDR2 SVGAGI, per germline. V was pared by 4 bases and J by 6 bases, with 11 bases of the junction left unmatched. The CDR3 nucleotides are TGTGCCAGCAGTTCTTGGACAGGGCTAACCCTCAATGAGCAGTTCTTC. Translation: CASSSWTGLTLNEQFF.

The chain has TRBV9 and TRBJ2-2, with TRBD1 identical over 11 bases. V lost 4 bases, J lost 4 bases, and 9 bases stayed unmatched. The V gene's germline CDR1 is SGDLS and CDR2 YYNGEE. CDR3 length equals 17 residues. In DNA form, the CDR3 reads TGTGCCAGCAGCACGAGGGGGACAGGGGGAGGCACCGGGGAGCTGTTTTTT. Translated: CASSTRGTGGGTGELFF.

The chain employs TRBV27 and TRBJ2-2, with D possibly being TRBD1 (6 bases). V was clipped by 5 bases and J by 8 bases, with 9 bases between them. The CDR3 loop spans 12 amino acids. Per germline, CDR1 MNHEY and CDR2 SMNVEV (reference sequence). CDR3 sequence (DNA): TGTGCCAGCAGTCAAAGGGGGGGGGAGCTGTTTTTT. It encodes CASSQRGGELFF.

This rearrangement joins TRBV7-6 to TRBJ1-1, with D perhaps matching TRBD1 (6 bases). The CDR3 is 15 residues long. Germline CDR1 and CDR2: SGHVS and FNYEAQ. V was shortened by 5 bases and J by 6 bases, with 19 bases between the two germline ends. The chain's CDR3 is CASSPRGGAGSEAFF. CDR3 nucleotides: TGTGCCAGCAGCCCACGTGGGGGGGCTGGCTCTGAAGCTTTCTTT.

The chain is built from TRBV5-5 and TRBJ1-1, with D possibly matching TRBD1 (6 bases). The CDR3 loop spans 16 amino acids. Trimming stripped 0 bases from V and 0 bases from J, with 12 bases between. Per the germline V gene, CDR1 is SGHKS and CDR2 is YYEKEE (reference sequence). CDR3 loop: CASSLAGGVVNTEAFF. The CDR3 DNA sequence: TGTGCCAGCAGCTTGGCGGGGGGCGTCGTGAACACTGAAGCTTTCTTT.

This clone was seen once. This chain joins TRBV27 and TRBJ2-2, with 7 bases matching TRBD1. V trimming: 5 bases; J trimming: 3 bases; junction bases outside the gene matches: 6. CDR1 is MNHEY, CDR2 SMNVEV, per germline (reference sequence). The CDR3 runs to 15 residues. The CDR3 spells CASSAHRGDTGELFF. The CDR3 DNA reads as TGTGCCAGCAGTGCACACAGGGGAGACACCGGGGAGCTGTTTTTT.

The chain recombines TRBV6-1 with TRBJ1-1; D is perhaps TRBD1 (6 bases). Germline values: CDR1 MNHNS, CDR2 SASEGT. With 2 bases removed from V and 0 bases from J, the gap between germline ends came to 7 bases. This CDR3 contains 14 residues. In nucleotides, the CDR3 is TGTGCCAGCAGTGAACAGGGGTTGAACACTGAAGCTTTCTTT. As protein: CASSEQGLNTEAFF.

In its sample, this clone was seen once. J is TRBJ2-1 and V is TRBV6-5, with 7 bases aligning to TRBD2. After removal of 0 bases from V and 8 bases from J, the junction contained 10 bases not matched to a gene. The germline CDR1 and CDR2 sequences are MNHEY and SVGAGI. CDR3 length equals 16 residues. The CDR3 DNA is TGTGCCAGCAGTTACTCGGCGGGGGACGGTGGCTATGAGCAGTTCTTC. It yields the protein CASSYSAGDGGYEQFF.

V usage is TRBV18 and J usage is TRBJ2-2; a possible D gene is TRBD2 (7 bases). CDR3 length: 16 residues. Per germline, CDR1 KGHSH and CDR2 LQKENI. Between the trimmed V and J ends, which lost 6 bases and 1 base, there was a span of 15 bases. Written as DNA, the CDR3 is TGTGCCAGCTCCCTGGGGGGGGCGAAGAACACCGGGGAGCTGTTTTTT. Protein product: CASSLGGAKNTGELFF. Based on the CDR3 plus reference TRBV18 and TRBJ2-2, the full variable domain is NAGVMQNPRHLVRRRGQEARLRCSPMKGHSHVYWYRQLPEEGLKFMVYLQKENIIDESGMPKERFSAEFPKEGPSILRIQQVVRGDSAAYFCASSLGGAKNTGELFFGEGSRLTVL.

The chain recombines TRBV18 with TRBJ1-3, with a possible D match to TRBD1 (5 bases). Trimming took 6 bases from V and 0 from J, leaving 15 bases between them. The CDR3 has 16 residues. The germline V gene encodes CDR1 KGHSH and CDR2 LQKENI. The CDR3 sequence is CASSHERGASGNTIYF. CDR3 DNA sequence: TGTGCCAGCTCCCACGAGCGCGGGGCCTCTGGAAACACCATATATTTT. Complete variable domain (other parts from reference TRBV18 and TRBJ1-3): NAGVMQNPRHLVRRRGQEARLRCSPMKGHSHVYWYRQLPEEGLKFMVYLQKENIIDESGMPKERFSAEFPKEGPSILRIQQVVRGDSAAYFCASSHERGASGNTIYFGEGSWLTVV.

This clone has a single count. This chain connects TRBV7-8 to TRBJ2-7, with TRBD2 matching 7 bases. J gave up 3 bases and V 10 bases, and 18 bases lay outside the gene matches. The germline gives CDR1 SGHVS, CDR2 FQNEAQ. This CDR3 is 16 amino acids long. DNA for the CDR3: TGTGCCACAAAACCCGGGTGGGGGACTATGAACTACGAGCAGTACTTC. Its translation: CATKPGWGTMNYEQYF.

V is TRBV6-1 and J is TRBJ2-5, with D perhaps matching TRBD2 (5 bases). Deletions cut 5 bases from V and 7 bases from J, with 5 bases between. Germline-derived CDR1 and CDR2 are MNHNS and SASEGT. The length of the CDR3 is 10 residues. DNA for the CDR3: TGTGCCAGCAGTCTAGCGACCCAGTACTTC. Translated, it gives CASSLATQYF.

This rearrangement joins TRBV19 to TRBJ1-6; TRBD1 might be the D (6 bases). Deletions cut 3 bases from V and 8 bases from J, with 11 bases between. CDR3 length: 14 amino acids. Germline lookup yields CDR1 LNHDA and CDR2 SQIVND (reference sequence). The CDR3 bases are TGTGCCAGTAGTATTAGACAGGATGATTCACCCCTCCACTTT. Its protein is CASSIRQDDSPLHF.

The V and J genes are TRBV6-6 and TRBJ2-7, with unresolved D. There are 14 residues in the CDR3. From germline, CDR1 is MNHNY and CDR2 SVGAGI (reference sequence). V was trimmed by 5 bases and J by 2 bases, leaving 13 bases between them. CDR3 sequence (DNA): TGTGCCAGCAGTCCTCGAAGCGTAACCTACGAGCAGTACTTC. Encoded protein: CASSPRSVTYEQYF.

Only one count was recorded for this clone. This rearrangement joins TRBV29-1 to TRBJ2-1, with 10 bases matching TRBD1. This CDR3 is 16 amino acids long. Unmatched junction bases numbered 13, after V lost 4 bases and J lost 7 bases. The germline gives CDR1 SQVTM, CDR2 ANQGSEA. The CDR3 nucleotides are TGCAGCGTTGGGGAGGTGGGACAGGGGTTCGGGAATGAGCAGTTCTTC. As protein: CSVGEVGQGFGNEQFF.

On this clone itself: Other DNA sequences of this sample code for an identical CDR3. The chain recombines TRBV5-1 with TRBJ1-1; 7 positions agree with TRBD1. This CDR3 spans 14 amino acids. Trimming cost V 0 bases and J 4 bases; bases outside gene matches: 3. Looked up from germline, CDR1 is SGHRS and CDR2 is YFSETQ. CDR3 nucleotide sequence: TGCGCCAGCAGCTTGGACAGGGGAGGCACTGAAGCTTTCTTT. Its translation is CASSLDRGGTEAFF.

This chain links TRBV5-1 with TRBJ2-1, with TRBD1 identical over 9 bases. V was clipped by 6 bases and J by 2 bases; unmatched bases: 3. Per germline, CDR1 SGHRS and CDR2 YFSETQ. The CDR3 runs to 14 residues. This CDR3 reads CASTGQGPYNEQFF. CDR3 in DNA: TGCGCCAGCACGGGACAGGGACCCTACAATGAGCAGTTCTTC. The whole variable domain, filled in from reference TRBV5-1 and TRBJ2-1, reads KAGVTQTPRYLIKTRGQQVTLSCSPISGHRSVSWYQQTPGQGLQFLFEYFSETQRNKGNFPGRFSGRQFSNSRSEMNVSTLELGDSALYLCASTGQGPYNEQFFGPGTRLTVL.

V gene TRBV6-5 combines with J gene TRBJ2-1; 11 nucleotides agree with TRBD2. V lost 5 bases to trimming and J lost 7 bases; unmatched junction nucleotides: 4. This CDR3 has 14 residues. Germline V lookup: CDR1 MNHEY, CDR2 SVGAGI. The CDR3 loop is CASSGTSGSNEQFF. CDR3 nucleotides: TGTGCCAGCAGTGGGACTAGCGGTTCAAATGAGCAGTTCTTC.

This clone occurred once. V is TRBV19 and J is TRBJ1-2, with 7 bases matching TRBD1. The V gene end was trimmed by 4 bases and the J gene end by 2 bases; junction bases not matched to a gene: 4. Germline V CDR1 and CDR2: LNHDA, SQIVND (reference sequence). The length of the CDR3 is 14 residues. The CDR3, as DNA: TGTGCCAGTAGTACGACAGGGATAAACTATGGCTACACCTTC. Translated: CASSTTGINYGYTF.